A selection of T cell receptor beta chains follows, all from one sample in a study of Tregs in tolerant kidney transplant recipients. The assay was immunoSEQ multiplex PCR, and TCRdb's table has in-frame clones only and misses some. Among 25,000 to 35,000 clones listed, over 75% were seen once. No antigen has been identified for these receptors. Specimen: Tregs from blood cultured with allogeneic cells. The receptors come from a human donor in good health. The CDR3 runs from the conserved cysteine through the conserved F or W. A D gene is named only where the DNA matches it firmly. Rows give clone size only sometimes, using once, few, many, or a class for an expanded clone.

d_call: NA
v_call: TRBV5-4
j_call: TRBJ1-2
clone_size: NA
cdr3_aa: CASSKPGEGYTF
cdr3_nt: TGTGCCAGCAGCAAACCAGGGGAAGGCTACACCTTC

d_call: NA
v_call: TRBV6-5
j_call: TRBJ1-5
clone_size: NA
cdr3_aa: CASSPLGLDQPQHF
cdr3_nt: TGTGCCAGCAGTCCCTTGGGGCTGGATCAGCCCCAGCATTTT

d_call: NA
v_call: TRBV10-3
j_call: TRBJ1-2
clone_size: medium-sized
cdr3_aa: CAISEPSGRNYGYTF
cdr3_nt: TGTGCCATCAGTGAGCCGTCTGGCAGGAACTATGGCTACACCTTC

d_call: NA
v_call: TRBV4-1
j_call: TRBJ2-3
clone_size: few
cdr3_aa: CASSRGRVEGGARNTQYF
cdr3_nt: TGCGCCAGCAGCCGCGGCCGGGTTGAGGGCGGGGCCCGAAATACGCAGTATTTT

d_call: NA
v_call: TRBV6-5
j_call: TRBJ1-4
clone_size: medium-sized
cdr3_aa: CASSYSGSPTNEKLFF
cdr3_nt: TGTGCCAGCAGTTACTCGGGGTCTCCAACTAATGAAAAACTGTTTTTT

d_call: NA
v_call: TRBV30
j_call: TRBJ1-5
clone_size: medium-sized
cdr3_aa: CAWGTGQANQPQHF
cdr3_nt: TGTGCCTGGGGAACGGGGCAAGCCAATCAGCCCCAGCATTTT

d_call: NA
v_call: TRBV7-8
j_call: TRBJ2-7
clone_size: NA
cdr3_aa: CASSLVGEPYEQYF
cdr3_nt: TGTGCCAGCAGCTTAGTGGGGGAACCCTACGAGCAGTACTTC

d_call: NA
v_call: TRBV7-3
j_call: TRBJ2-2
clone_size: NA
cdr3_aa: CASSSTGSNTGELFF
cdr3_nt: TGTGCCAGCAGCTCGACCGGGTCGAACACCGGGGAGCTGTTTTTT

d_call: NA
v_call: TRBV6-1
j_call: TRBJ2-3
clone_size: NA
cdr3_aa: CASSESGPGTQYF
cdr3_nt: TGTGCCAGCAGTGAAAGCGGACCAGGGACGCAGTATTTT

d_call: TRBD1
v_call: TRBV11-3
j_call: TRBJ2-7
clone_size: NA
cdr3_aa: CASSPGTAYEQYF
cdr3_nt: TGTGCCAGCAGCCCCGGGACAGCCTACGAGCAGTACTTC

d_call: NA
v_call: TRBV5-6
j_call: TRBJ1-1
clone_size: NA
cdr3_aa: CASRSEHYTEAFF
cdr3_nt: TGTGCCAGCAGGTCTGAACACTACACTGAAGCTTTCTTT

d_call: NA
v_call: TRBV6-4
j_call: TRBJ1-2
clone_size: NA
cdr3_aa: CASRRGYGYTF
cdr3_nt: TGTGCCAGCAGGAGGGGTTATGGCTACACCTTC

d_call: TRBD2
v_call: TRBV5-1
j_call: TRBJ2-1
clone_size: few
cdr3_aa: CASSFGLASYNEQFF
cdr3_nt: TGCGCCAGCAGCTTTGGACTAGCCTCCTACAATGAGCAGTTCTTC

d_call: NA
v_call: TRBV12-5
j_call: TRBJ1-5
clone_size: once
cdr3_aa: CASGPDGGLHQPQHF
cdr3_nt: TGTGCTAGTGGGCCCGATGGGGGACTCCATCAGCCCCAGCATTTT

d_call: TRBD2
v_call: TRBV5-1
j_call: TRBJ2-1
clone_size: NA
cdr3_aa: CASSPLAGGPNEQFF
cdr3_nt: TGCGCCAGCAGCCCACTAGCGGGAGGGCCCAATGAGCAGTTCTTC

d_call: NA
v_call: TRBV5-6
j_call: TRBJ2-1
clone_size: NA
cdr3_aa: CARQTLARYNEQFF
cdr3_nt: TGTGCCCGTCAAACCCTAGCGAGGTACAATGAGCAGTTCTTC

d_call: TRBD2
v_call: TRBV5-6
j_call: TRBJ2-1
clone_size: NA
cdr3_aa: CASSLLAAFPNEQFF
cdr3_nt: TGTGCCAGCAGCTTACTAGCGGCATTCCCGAATGAGCAGTTCTTC

d_call: TRBD1
v_call: TRBV19
j_call: TRBJ2-2
clone_size: NA
cdr3_aa: CASYRGTEALAEWTGELFF
cdr3_nt: TGTGCCAGCTACAGAGGGACAGAAGCCCTGGCTGAGTGGACCGGGGAGCTGTTTTTT

d_call: NA
v_call: TRBV2
j_call: TRBJ2-2
clone_size: NA
cdr3_aa: CASSEDGFTGELFF
cdr3_nt: TGTGCCAGCAGTGAGGACGGATTCACCGGGGAGCTGTTTTTT

d_call: TRBD2
v_call: TRBV30
j_call: TRBJ2-2
clone_size: NA
cdr3_aa: CAWSSGRTTGELFF
cdr3_nt: TGTGCCTGGAGTAGCGGGAGGACAACCGGGGAGCTGTTTTTT

d_call: NA
v_call: TRBV6-1
j_call: TRBJ1-2
clone_size: NA
cdr3_aa: CASSRQANYGYTF
cdr3_nt: TGTGCCAGCAGTCGACAGGCCAACTATGGCTACACCTTC

d_call: TRBD2
v_call: TRBV5-4
j_call: TRBJ2-7
clone_size: NA
cdr3_aa: CASSRGLAGEQYF
cdr3_nt: TGTGCCAGCAGCCGGGGACTAGCGGGCGAGCAGTACTTC

d_call: NA
v_call: TRBV19
j_call: TRBJ2-5
clone_size: once
cdr3_aa: CASSIGGLGETQYF
cdr3_nt: TGTGCCAGTAGTATAGGGGGGCTCGGAGAGACCCAGTACTTC

d_call: NA
v_call: TRBV6-1
j_call: TRBJ2-5
clone_size: NA
cdr3_aa: CASSPNRETQYF
cdr3_nt: TGTGCCAGCAGCCCCAACAGGGAGACCCAGTACTTC

d_call: NA
v_call: TRBV11-3
j_call: TRBJ2-2
clone_size: NA
cdr3_aa: CASSLINTGELFF
cdr3_nt: TGTGCCAGCAGCTTAATCAACACCGGGGAGCTGTTTTTT

d_call: NA
v_call: TRBV7-8
j_call: TRBJ1-2
clone_size: NA
cdr3_aa: CASSLGGADYGYTF
cdr3_nt: TGTGCCAGCAGCCTGGGGGGCGCGGACTATGGCTACACCTTC

d_call: TRBD1
v_call: TRBV9
j_call: TRBJ1-1
clone_size: once
cdr3_aa: CASSEGQGYAEAFF
cdr3_nt: TGTGCCAGCAGCGAGGGACAGGGGTATGCTGAAGCTTTCTTT

d_call: TRBD1
v_call: TRBV18
j_call: TRBJ1-2
clone_size: NA
cdr3_aa: CASSTGGGYGYTF
cdr3_nt: TGTGCCAGCTCGACAGGGGGTGGCTATGGCTACACCTTC

d_call: NA
v_call: TRBV6-1
j_call: TRBJ2-5
clone_size: NA
cdr3_aa: CASSEVAGGETQYF
cdr3_nt: TGTGCCAGCAGTGAGGTGGCAGGAGGGGAGACCCAGTACTTC

d_call: TRBD2
v_call: TRBV29-1
j_call: TRBJ2-3
clone_size: NA
cdr3_aa: CSVEELAGGPDTQYF
cdr3_nt: TGCAGCGTTGAAGAGCTAGCGGGAGGACCCGATACGCAGTATTTT

d_call: NA
v_call: TRBV19
j_call: TRBJ1-2
clone_size: NA
cdr3_aa: CATHFGRNYGYTF
cdr3_nt: TGTGCCACCCACTTTGGTAGGAACTATGGCTACACCTTC

d_call: NA
v_call: TRBV18
j_call: TRBJ2-7
clone_size: NA
cdr3_aa: CASSPRDSSYEQYF
cdr3_nt: TGTGCCAGCTCACCACGGGATAGCTCCTACGAGCAGTACTTC

d_call: NA
v_call: TRBV18
j_call: TRBJ1-1
clone_size: NA
cdr3_aa: CASSRLSAGNTEAFF
cdr3_nt: TGTGCCAGCTCCCGATTATCTGCGGGGAACACTGAAGCTTTCTTT

d_call: NA
v_call: TRBV4-3
j_call: TRBJ2-7
clone_size: NA
cdr3_aa: CASSQEGPGSEPYEQYF
cdr3_nt: TGCGCCAGCAGCCAAGAAGGCCCCGGGAGCGAACCCTACGAGCAGTACTTC

d_call: NA
v_call: TRBV30
j_call: TRBJ2-7
clone_size: NA
cdr3_aa: CAWIGPTYEQYF
cdr3_nt: TGTGCCTGGATTGGCCCGACCTACGAGCAGTACTTC

d_call: TRBD2
v_call: TRBV4-2
j_call: TRBJ2-7
clone_size: NA
cdr3_aa: CASSLKAGTSASYEQYF
cdr3_nt: TGTGCCAGCAGCCTCAAGGCCGGGACTAGCGCCTCCTACGAGCAGTACTTC

d_call: NA
v_call: TRBV7-4
j_call: TRBJ1-1
clone_size: once
cdr3_aa: CASPAGFF
cdr3_nt: TGTGCCAGCCCCGCCGGTTTCTTT